A single sample gave rise to the 3 T cell receptor beta chains below, sequenced in a study of blood T cell repertoires in COVID-19. The repertoire was sequenced with immunoSEQ multiplex PCR; TCRdb's copy has only in-frame clones and lacks some. The sample has under 350,000 clones; approximately 90% are singletons. Sequenced sample: peripheral blood. Receptors were obtained from a man aged 40-49 years with acute or convalescent COVID-19.

The genes are TRBV19 and TRBJ1-5; D call uncertain. Germline V gives CDR1 LNHDA, CDR2 SQIVND (reference sequence). This CDR3 is 14 amino acids long. V was clipped by 3 bases and J by 5 bases, with 11 bases between them. For the CDR3, the DNA is TGTGCCAGTAGTATTGTGGCAGGTTATCAGCCCCAGCATTTT. It encodes CASSIVAGYQPQHF.

V is TRBV5-1 and J is TRBJ1-4, with TRBD1 matching over 7 bases. From germline, CDR1 is SGHRS and CDR2 YFSETQ. After removal of 7 bases from V and 0 bases from J, the junction contained 6 bases not matched to a gene. CDR3 length: 15 residues. The CDR3 loop is CASRVTGATNEKLFF. Here the CDR3 DNA reads TGCGCCAGCCGGGTCACAGGGGCAACTAATGAAAAACTGTTTTTT.

This sequence joins TRBV7-9 and TRBJ1-1; D not resolved. Trimming cost V 1 base and J 3 bases, with 15 bases left between them. The CDR3 has 16 amino acids. The germline V gene encodes CDR1 SEHNR and CDR2 FQNEAQ (reference sequence). This chain's CDR3 is CASSLGGWRADTEAFF. CDR3 in DNA: TGTGCCAGCAGCTTAGGAGGTTGGCGGGCGGACACTGAAGCTTTCTTT.